This TCR beta chain derives from a study of cytomegalovirus exposure and HLA in healthy donors. Study-wide points: Presence/absence analyses assumed roughly uniform sequencing depth across donors. Owing to their indistinguishability, certain V segments, notably TRBV6-2 and TRBV6-3, were excluded. In an earlier analysis, productive rearrangement rates for most beta V segments clustered near 87% or 30%.

It was with 60 Vbeta and 13 Jbeta primers that the PCR ran. Sequenced by immunoSEQ multiplex PCR; TCRdb stores in-frame clones only, minus some. The sample lists over 110,000 clones, about 80% seen once, with roughly 10% in the top ten. This clone was observed once. Its antigen is unidentified. Germline lookup yields CDR1 SEHNR and CDR2 FQNEAQ (reference sequence). Deletions cut 3 bases from V and 7 bases from J, with 12 bases between. CDR3 length: 14 residues. The clonotype comes from a woman aged 60-75 years in good health and CMV-seropositive. The chain uses TRBV7-9 and TRBJ1-4; D gene ambiguous. Sequenced input: PBMCs. The CDR3 protein is CASSFGGNREKLFF. The CDR3 DNA reads as TGTGCCAGCAGCTTCGGAGGGAACCGTGAAAAACTGTTTTTT.